This TCR beta chain came from a study of Ad26.COV2.S vaccination and SARS-CoV-2 variants. Across the study: Donor joined the COV1001 Ad26.COV2.S trial arm. Intramuscular Ad26.COV2.S doses were given once or twice, 56 days apart.

As to treatment: some 20 received Ad26.COV2.S at low or high dose, single or two shots; roughly 5 received placebo; per-sample allocation not given. Samples were taken on day 63 after the first vaccine or placebo injection. It was an adult aged 18-55 years in Boston who was the donor. The CDR3 covers 16 residues. Germline lookup yields CDR1 ENHRY and CDR2 SYGVKD. V lost 4 bases and J lost 4; bases outside the gene matches: 5. The protocol was immunoSEQ multiplex PCR, while the TCRdb copy is restricted to in-frame clones and leaves out a portion. The sample includes 300,000 to 350,000 clones, about 90% of them seen just once.

The sequence was collected from a person aged 18-60 years who received the Ad26.COV2.S COVID-19 vaccine or a placebo. Sequencing used peripheral blood, obtained in a trial of Ad26.COV2.S vaccine versus placebo. V gene TRBV10-3 combines with J gene TRBJ2-2; TRBD2 aligns across 11 bases. The CDR3 reads CAISVGTSGPTGELFF. CDR3 DNA: TGTGCCATCAGTGTGGGGACTAGCGGACCCACCGGGGAGCTGTTTTTT.